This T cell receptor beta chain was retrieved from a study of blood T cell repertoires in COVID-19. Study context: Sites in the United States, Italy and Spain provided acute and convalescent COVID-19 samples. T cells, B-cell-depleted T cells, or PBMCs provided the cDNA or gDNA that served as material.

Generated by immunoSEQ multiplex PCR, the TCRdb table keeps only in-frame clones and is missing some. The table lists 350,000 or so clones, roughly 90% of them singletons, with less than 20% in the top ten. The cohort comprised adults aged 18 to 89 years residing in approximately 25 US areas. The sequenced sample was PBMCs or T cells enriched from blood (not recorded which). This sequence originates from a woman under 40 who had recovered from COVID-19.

As DNA, the CDR3 is TGTGCCAGCAGCCCACAGGGGAAGGAAGAGACCCAGTACTTC. Translation gives CASSPQGKEETQYF. V gene TRBV7-3 combines with J gene TRBJ2-5, with 7 nucleotides matching TRBD1. Germline-derived CDR1 and CDR2 are SGHTA and FQGTGA. V was pared by 5 bases and J by 3 bases, with 6 bases of the junction left unmatched. This CDR3 spans 14 amino acids.